This record looks at one T cell receptor (beta chain) sequence and its context. The antigen is undetermined. Repeated repertoire sampling spanned the course of chemoradiotherapy. This CDR3 has 20 residues. Germline CDR1 and CDR2: MGHRA and YSYEKL. With 7 bases clipped from V and 1 base from J, the junction kept 16 bases outside the gene matches. This specimen belongs to a study of chemoradiotherapy in HPV16-positive cancers. Across the study: Candidate HPV-specific T-cell clones and common TCR motifs came from functional assays in two HPV16-positive patients.

Broader study findings: Candidate HPV-specific clones and E7-related TCR motifs grew in tumor during treatment.

Generated by immunoSEQ multiplex PCR, the TCRdb table keeps only in-frame clones and is missing some. Of 17,000 or so clones listed, approximately 70% are singletons. This receptor was obtained from a human donor with HPV-associated anogenital cancer. Specimen: tumor tissue, collected from a patient who underwent chemoradiotherapy. The genes are TRBV4-1 and TRBJ2-3, with TRBD2 identical over 14 bases. CDR3 residues: CASKGIGGTSGSRGTDTQYF. The CDR3, as DNA: TGCGCCAGCAAGGGGATCGGGGGGACTAGCGGGAGTAGGGGCACAGATACGCAGTATTTT.